The 27 T cell receptor beta chains listed next were all sequenced from one sample in a study of T cells in localized non-small cell lung cancer (dated by TCRdb to the early 2020s). The library was prepared using the immunoSEQ multiplex PCR assay. Not all clones reach the TCRdb copy of this immuneACCESS table, which keeps in-frame sequences only. Checked studies attribute under half of the gap to unresolved V genes and leave the rest unexplained. The sample data list about 11,000 clones, and over 90% of these were observed just once. Jointly, the top ten make up about an eighth of the sample. The source material was peripheral blood, sampled before any cancer treatment. The receptor set was obtained from a male donor aged 60 or older with stage III lung adenocarcinoma.

This chain connects TRBV6-1 to TRBJ2-1; 10 bases map to TRBD2. Germline lookup yields CDR1 MNHNS and CDR2 SASEGT. After removal of 5 bases from V and 7 bases from J, the junction contained 8 bases not matched to a gene. CDR3 length equals 15 residues. CDR3 bases: TGTGCCAGCAGTTTAGCGGGAGGTTCGATGAATGAGCAGTTCTTC. The encoded protein is CASSLAGGSMNEQFF.

The V call is TRBV19, the J call TRBJ2-7; no reliable D call. The germline V and J ends were trimmed by 4 bases and 5 bases, with 15 bases remaining between them. This CDR3 region has 14 residues. CDR1 LNHDA and CDR2 SQIVND come from the germline V gene (reference sequence). CDR3 region: CASSTSYTEDEQYF. The CDR3 DNA is TGTGCCAGTAGTACCAGCTATACAGAGGACGAGCAGTACTTC.

The chain joins TRBV7-2 to TRBJ2-1; 10 nucleotides align to TRBD2. Germline CDR1 is SGHTA and CDR2 is FQGNSA. The V and J ends lost 4 bases and 2 bases, in that order; junction bases with no gene match: 2. The CDR3 totals 15 residues. CDR3 region: CASSWTSGPYNEQFF. CDR3 DNA: TGTGCCAGCAGCTGGACTAGCGGTCCCTACAATGAGCAGTTCTTC. Combining the CDR3 with reference TRBV7-2 and TRBJ2-1 gives the whole variable domain GAGVSQSPSNKVTEKGKDVELRCDPISGHTALYWYRQSLGQGLEFLIYFQGNSAPDKSGLPSDRFSAERTGGSVSTLTIQRTQQEDSAVYLCASSWTSGPYNEQFFGPGTRLTVL.

This clone was detected once. This chain uses TRBV10-1 with TRBJ2-1; no definite D call. Germline V gene sequence: CDR1 WNHNN, CDR2 SYGVQD (reference sequence). The germline V and J ends were trimmed by 5 bases and 4 bases, with 9 bases remaining between them. CDR3 length: 13 residues. This CDR3 reads CASSSGPYNEQFF. DNA of the CDR3: TGCGCCAGCAGTTCCGGACCGTACAATGAGCAGTTCTTC.

The chain recombines TRBV5-4 with TRBJ2-3; D is unresolved. The CDR3 totals 12 residues. Germline V gene sequence: CDR1 SGHNT, CDR2 YYREEE (reference sequence). Trimming pared 1 base from V and 5 bases from J, leaving 5 bases between. Here the CDR3 reads CASSLSGDTQYF. The CDR3 DNA follows: TGTGCCAGCAGCTTGTCGGGAGATACGCAGTATTTT.

This chain joins TRBV5-1 and TRBJ1-3; D is unclear. Germline-derived CDR1 and CDR2 are SGHRS and YFSETQ. The CDR3 is made up of 14 amino acids. V lost 7 bases, J lost 0 bases, and 11 bases lay in between. The CDR3 protein is CASSLSSSGNTIYF. The CDR3, as DNA: TGCGCCAGCTCTTTGTCGAGCTCTGGAAACACCATATATTTT.

This clone has just a few counts. The rearrangement joins TRBV28 to TRBJ1-2; D possibly corresponds to TRBD1 (6 bases). The germline V gene encodes CDR1 MDHEN and CDR2 SYDVKM. There are 12 residues in the CDR3. The V end was cut by 4 bases, the J end by 8 bases, with 11 bases between. The CDR3 here is CASSWTESGYTF. CDR3 bases: TGTGCCAGCAGTTGGACAGAGTCCGGCTACACCTTC.

This sequence joins TRBV5-1 and TRBJ2-1; 16 bases match TRBD2. The CDR3 is made up of 18 amino acids. Germline V lookup: CDR1 SGHRS, CDR2 YFSETQ. Trimming took 1 base from V and 7 from J; bases not matched to a gene: 8. The CDR3 DNA reads TGCGCCAGCAGCTTGTTATCGGGACTAGCGGGAGGGCCGAATGAGCAGTTCTTC. It is translated as CASSLLSGLAGGPNEQFF.

V gene TRBV9 combines with J gene TRBJ2-7, with 14 bases lining up with TRBD2. Trimming took 4 bases from V and 1 from J; bases not matched to a gene: 7. The CDR3 is 17 residues long. Germline lookup yields CDR1 SGDLS and CDR2 YYNGEE. The CDR3: CASSPGLAGGPSYEQYF. CDR3 DNA sequence: TGTGCCAGCAGCCCCGGACTAGCGGGAGGTCCTTCCTACGAGCAGTACTTC.

The chain recombines TRBV9 with TRBJ2-3; D is unclear. The CDR3 length is 15 residues. V dropped 0 bases and J dropped 2 bases, with 10 bases sitting between them. Germline assignment: CDR1 SGDLS and CDR2 YYNGEE. The CDR3 DNA follows: TGTGCCAGCAGCGTAGGAACGGTATTCACAGATACGCAGTATTTT. Translating it yields CASSVGTVFTDTQYF.

CDR3 residues: CASSPGPAAKDGYTF. CDR3 DNA sequence: TGTGCCAGCTCACCAGGGCCCGCCGCTAAGGATGGCTACACCTTC. This chain links TRBV18 with TRBJ1-2, with unresolved D. Germline V gene sequence: CDR1 KGHSH, CDR2 LQKENI. CDR3 length equals 15 residues. Trimming took off 2 bases at V and 6 bases at J, with 16 bases between the two ends.

This rearrangement joins TRBV29-1 to TRBJ2-1; D perhaps matches TRBD2 (6 bases). Deletions cut 2 bases from V and 4 bases from J, with 18 bases between. The CDR3 sequence is 16 residues long. The V gene's germline CDR1 is SQVTM and CDR2 ANQGSEA. The CDR3 sequence: CSVETRVAGRYNEQFF. In nucleotides, the CDR3 is TGCAGCGTTGAAACAAGGGTGGCAGGGAGGTACAATGAGCAGTTCTTC.

The chain links TRBV5-1 to TRBJ1-1; D is undetermined. V was shortened by 4 bases and J by 0 bases, with 13 bases between the two germline ends. There are 15 residues in the CDR3. The V gene's germline CDR1 is SGHRS and CDR2 YFSETQ. The CDR3 bases are TGCGCCAGCAGCCACAACAGCGCCCTGAACACTGAAGCTTTCTTT. Protein sequence: CASSHNSALNTEAFF.

The rearrangement uses TRBV15 and TRBJ2-2; the D call may be TRBD1 or TRBD2 (5 bases each). This CDR3 has 19 amino acids. Trimming left V 5 bases short and J 2 bases short, with 24 bases between. Germline CDR1 LNHNV, CDR2 YYDKDF (reference sequence). CDR3 DNA: TGTGCCACCAGCCCTAGCAGATCGGGGCGCAGGCCTAACACCGGGGAGCTGTTTTTT. Translation gives CATSPSRSGRRPNTGELFF.

The chain uses TRBV5-5 and TRBJ2-1; D is perhaps TRBD2 (6 bases). The length of the CDR3 is 15 residues. Trimming removed 4 bases from V and 3 bases from J, with 14 bases in between. Germline-derived CDR1 and CDR2 are SGHKS and YYEKEE (reference sequence). CDR3 coding DNA: TGTGCCAGCAGCCCCGCGGGGCTTAACTACAATGAGCAGTTCTTC. Translating it yields CASSPAGLNYNEQFF.

The chain is built from TRBV7-9 and TRBJ2-5; TRBD1 matches 8 bases. The trim removed 5 bases at V and 2 bases at J, leaving 10 bases unmatched. This CDR3 contains 16 residues. The germline V gene has CDR1 SEHNR and CDR2 FQNEAQ (reference sequence). The CDR3 is CASSTRQGLRQETQYF. The CDR3 nucleotides read TGTGCCAGCAGCACCCGACAGGGGCTGCGACAAGAGACCCAGTACTTC.

The chain uses TRBV11-2 and TRBJ1-2, with a tentative D call TRBD1 (5 bases). The germline V gene encodes CDR1 SGHAT and CDR2 FQNNGV. CDR3 size: 15 residues. V lost 5 bases, J lost 10 bases, and 23 bases lay in between. The CDR3 sequence: CASSATAGDFGTYTF. For the CDR3, the DNA is TGTGCCAGCAGCGCTACCGCCGGGGACTTCGGGACCTACACCTTC.

This clone has a single count. The chain carries TRBV7-6 and TRBJ2-2; D is possibly TRBD1 or TRBD2 (7 bases each). This CDR3 comprises 16 residues. With 5 bases removed from V and 6 bases from J, the gap between germline ends came to 19 bases. Germline values: CDR1 SGHVS, CDR2 FNYEAQ. The DNA for the CDR3 is TGTGCCAGCAGCCCAGCAGGGGGGGAGATCGCCGGGGAGCTGTTTTTT. Translating it yields CASSPAGGEIAGELFF.

The V call is TRBV30, the J call TRBJ1-2; D is undetermined. The V and J ends lost 0 bases and 3 bases respectively, with 17 bases between them. The germline CDR1 and CDR2 sequences are GTSNPN and SVGIG (reference sequence). The CDR3 has 16 amino acids. The CDR3 DNA sequence: TGTGCCTGGAGTGTACTGTCAGGCCGGTCCCACTATGGCTACACCTTC. Its protein is CAWSVLSGRSHYGYTF.

Only one count was recorded for this clone. The chain joins TRBV6-6 to TRBJ2-7; no clear D. Trimming shortened V by 8 bases and J by 0 bases, and 14 bases separated the two germline ends. This CDR3 contains 14 residues. Looked up from germline, CDR1 is MNHNY and CDR2 is SVGAGI (reference sequence). As DNA, the CDR3 is TGTGCCAGCCAGCGTCTAGAGAGCTCCTACGAGCAGTACTTC. It encodes CASQRLESSYEQYF.

V usage is TRBV28 and J usage is TRBJ1-5; no clear D. Germline values: CDR1 MDHEN, CDR2 SYDVKM. V gave up 7 bases and J gave up 0 bases, with 13 bases separating them. The CDR3 is made up of 15 amino acids. CDR3 residues: CASILSAGSNQPQHF. The CDR3 DNA is TGTGCCAGCATCCTTTCGGCGGGTAGCAATCAGCCCCAGCATTTT.

This chain links TRBV18 with TRBJ1-2; D perhaps matches TRBD1 (6 bases). The CDR3 sequence is 12 residues long. The V end lost 5 bases, the J end lost 14 bases, and 18 bases lay between the germline ends. CDR1 and CDR2 from the germline V gene are KGHSH and LQKENI. The CDR3 reads CASSDGQMDGTF. The CDR3 bases are TGTGCCAGCTCAGACGGACAGATGGATGGGACCTTC.

The chain carries TRBV7-2 and TRBJ2-3; either TRBD1 or TRBD2 may fit D (5 bases each). Per germline, CDR1 SGHTA and CDR2 FQGNSA. Trimming left V 1 base short and J 4 bases short, with 6 bases between. The CDR3 sequence is 13 residues long. CDR3 nucleotide sequence: TGTGCCAGCAGCTTAGTGGGGGCAGATACGCAGTATTTT. Encoded protein: CASSLVGADTQYF.

The chain carries TRBV27 and TRBJ2-4; 16 nucleotides agree with TRBD2. Looked up from germline, CDR1 is MNHEY and CDR2 is SMNVEV (reference sequence). The junction had 1 base not matched to a gene; V was cut back by 4 bases and J by 4 bases. This CDR3 contains 16 residues. As DNA, the CDR3 is TGTGCCAGCAGTTCGGGACTAGCGGGAGGGAAAAACATTCAGTACTTC. Its protein product is CASSSGLAGGKNIQYF.

This rearrangement joins TRBV18 to TRBJ2-5; a possible D gene is TRBD2 (5 bases). V shed 4 bases and J shed 5 bases, with 11 bases lying between them. Germline CDR1 and CDR2: KGHSH and LQKENI. The CDR3 spans 13 residues. The CDR3 spells CASSRRTGETQYF. The CDR3 DNA follows: TGTGCCAGCTCACGGAGGACCGGGGAGACCCAGTACTTC.

The chain recombines TRBV7-3 with TRBJ2-2; weak D call: TRBD2 (6 bases). This CDR3 has 16 amino acids. CDR1 SGHTA and CDR2 FQGTGA come from the germline V gene. The V gene lost 3 bases and the J gene lost 1 base, with 12 bases spanning the gap. The CDR3 is CASSLHGSVNTGELFF. The CDR3 DNA reads as TGTGCCAGCAGCTTGCACGGGAGCGTGAACACCGGGGAGCTGTTTTTT.

The rearrangement links TRBV5-1 to TRBJ2-5; TRBD2 aligns across 7 bases. The length of the CDR3 is 13 residues. CDR1 SGHRS and CDR2 YFSETQ come from the germline V gene. The J segment lost 5 bases and the V segment lost 4 bases, leaving 5 bases of the junction unmatched. The CDR3 coding sequence is TGCGCCAGCAGCCGGCGGGAGTGGGAGACCCAGTACTTC. Its protein product is CASSRREWETQYF.